The TCR beta chain described here comes from a study of response to subunit inactivated influenza vaccine. Study findings and constraints: The study's authors posited that every seasonal influenza vaccination enlists few new T cells.

Germline-derived CDR1 and CDR2 are SGHDT and YYEEEE. The V gene lost 5 bases and the J gene lost 5 bases, with 10 bases spanning the gap. The CDR3 is 12 residues long. TCRdb reprocessed the RT-PCR reads with MiXCR, giving one entry per CDR3 protein. The sample lists 150,000 or so distinct CDR3 sequences, roughly 10% occurring once. Concerning this clonotype itself: Its target is unknown.

The chain uses TRBV5-6 and TRBJ2-5; D unclear. This receptor was taken from a man aged 45 to 70 who received an inactivated influenza vaccine. The specimen was CD8+ T cells sorted from PBMCs, collected 23 months after vaccination. The CDR3 here is CASRQLMETQYF. The CDR3 DNA reads TGTGCCAGCAGACAACTCATGGAGACCCAGTACTTC.